This entry describes one T cell receptor beta chain. No conserved phenylalanine or tryptophan is present at the end of the CDR3, so a read error is the likely explanation. This sample stems from a study of metastatic and nonmetastatic thyroid tumors. Thyroid surgery took place with no prior treatment in any patient. TCRdb reanalyzed the PCR reads via MiXCR. The profile shows 65,000 or so clones, just over 4% of them singletons. The clonotype originates from a female donor with papillary thyroid cancer or a benign thyroid nodule (not recorded which). Some clones in this sample may be carry-over from other donors' samples. Specimen: blood.

CDR3 in DNA: TGCGCCAGCAGCACAGGGGGTCGGTACACTGACGCTTTCTTA. It codes for CASSTGGRYTDAFL. The gene calls are TRBV5-1 and TRBJ1-1; 8 bases are a match to TRBD1. CDR1 and CDR2 from the germline V gene are SGHRS and YFSETQ. The length of the CDR3 is 14 residues.